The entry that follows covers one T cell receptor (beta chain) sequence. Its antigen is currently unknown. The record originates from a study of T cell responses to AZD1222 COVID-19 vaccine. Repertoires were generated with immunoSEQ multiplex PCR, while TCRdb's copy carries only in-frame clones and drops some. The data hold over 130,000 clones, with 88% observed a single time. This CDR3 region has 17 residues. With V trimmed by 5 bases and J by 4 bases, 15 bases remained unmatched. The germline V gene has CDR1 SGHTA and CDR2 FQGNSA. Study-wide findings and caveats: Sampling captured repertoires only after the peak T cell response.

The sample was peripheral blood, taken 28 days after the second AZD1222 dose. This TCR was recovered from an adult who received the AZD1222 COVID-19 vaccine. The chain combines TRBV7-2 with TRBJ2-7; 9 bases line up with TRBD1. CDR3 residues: CASSPKPRPGQGYEQYF. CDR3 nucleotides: TGTGCCAGCAGCCCAAAACCGCGACCGGGACAGGGTTACGAGCAGTACTTC.